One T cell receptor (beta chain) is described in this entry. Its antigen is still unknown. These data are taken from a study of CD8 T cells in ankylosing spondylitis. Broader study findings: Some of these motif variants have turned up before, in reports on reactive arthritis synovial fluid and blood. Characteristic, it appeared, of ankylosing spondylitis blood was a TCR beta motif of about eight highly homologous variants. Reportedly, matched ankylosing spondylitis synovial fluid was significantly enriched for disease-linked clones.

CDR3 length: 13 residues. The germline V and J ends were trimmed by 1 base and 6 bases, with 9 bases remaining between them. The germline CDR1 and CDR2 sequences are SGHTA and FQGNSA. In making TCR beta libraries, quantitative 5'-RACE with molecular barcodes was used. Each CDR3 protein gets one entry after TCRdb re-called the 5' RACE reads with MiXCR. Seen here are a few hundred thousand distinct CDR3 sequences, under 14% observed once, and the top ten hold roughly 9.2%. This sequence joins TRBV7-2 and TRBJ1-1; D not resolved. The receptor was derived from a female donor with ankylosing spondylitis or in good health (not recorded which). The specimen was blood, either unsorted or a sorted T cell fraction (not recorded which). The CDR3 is CASSLGRAAEAFF. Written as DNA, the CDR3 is TGTGCCAGCAGCTTAGGGCGGGCAGCTGAAGCTTTCTTT.